A single sample is the source of the 13 T cell receptor beta chains below, sequenced in a study of technical replicates of blood from a handful of donors. Sequencing was performed with immunoSEQ multiplex PCR; in TCRdb, only in-frame clones are kept and a portion is missing. This table holds 45,000 to 55,000 clones, approximately 95% found once. The sample comprised T cells isolated from PBMCs. Receptors originate from a human donor in good health.

The chain joins TRBV6-6 to TRBJ1-5, with D unclear. Germline CDR1 and CDR2: MNHNY and SVGAGI (reference sequence). V was shortened by 2 bases and J by 5 bases, with 7 bases between the two germline ends. This CDR3 spans 13 amino acids. This chain's CDR3 is CASSYETYQPQHF. CDR3 coding DNA: TGTGCCAGCAGTTACGAGACTTATCAGCCCCAGCATTTT.

V is TRBV5-1 and J is TRBJ1-1, with no clear D. The CDR3 runs 15 residues. The germline V and J ends were trimmed by 0 bases and 3 bases, with 12 bases remaining between them. Germline CDR1 is SGHRS and CDR2 is YFSETQ. CDR3 nucleotide sequence: TGCGCCAGCAGCTTGGAAGGCCATCGGGACACTGAAGCTTTCTTT. This codes for CASSLEGHRDTEAFF. Full variable domain (rest looked up from reference TRBV5-1 and TRBJ1-1): KAGVTQTPRYLIKTRGQQVTLSCSPISGHRSVSWYQQTPGQGLQFLFEYFSETQRNKGNFPGRFSGRQFSNSRSEMNVSTLELGDSALYLCASSLEGHRDTEAFFGQGTRLTVV.

The V and J genes are TRBV10-3 and TRBJ1-2; D call uncertain. The V end lost 8 bases, the J end lost 4 bases, and 11 bases lay between the germline ends. The germline gives CDR1 ENHRY, CDR2 SYGVKD. This CDR3 has 12 amino acids. CDR3 residues: CAIGGIPYGYTF. The CDR3 DNA follows: TGTGCCATCGGAGGGATTCCCTATGGCTACACCTTC.

The chain uses TRBV6-5 and TRBJ2-7; no clear D gene. Germline V gives CDR1 MNHEY, CDR2 SVGAGI. CDR3 length: 14 amino acids. V dropped 2 bases and J dropped 5 bases, with 13 bases sitting between them. This chain's CDR3 is CASSYGLAGNEQYF. The CDR3 DNA follows: TGTGCCAGCAGTTACGGCTTGGCAGGTAACGAGCAGTACTTC.

V is TRBV5-1 and J is TRBJ2-7; 7 bases map to TRBD2. This CDR3 is built from 13 residues. Trimming took 5 bases from V and 2 from J; bases not matched to a gene: 4. CDR1 SGHRS and CDR2 YFSETQ come from the germline V gene. CDR3 sequence: CASRAGEPYEQYF. DNA for the CDR3: TGCGCCAGCAGGGCGGGAGAACCCTACGAGCAGTACTTC.

This clone came up a few times. The chain carries TRBV5-1 and TRBJ1-3; D remains ambiguous. Germline CDR1 reads SGHRS; CDR2 reads YFSETQ. The V end lost 4 bases, the J end lost 4 bases, and 12 bases lay between the germline ends. The CDR3 spans 14 residues. CDR3 coding DNA: TGCGCCAGCAGCCCGATTAACAGCGGAAACACCATATATTTT. Translating gives CASSPINSGNTIYF.

The chain combines TRBV10-3 with TRBJ1-5; tentatively, D is TRBD1 (5 bases). The CDR3 extends over 13 amino acids. The germline V and J ends were trimmed by 11 bases and 3 bases, with 14 bases remaining between them. Germline CDR1 reads ENHRY; CDR2 reads SYGVKD. The CDR3 coding sequence is TGTGCCGCAAAGGACAACACCAATCAGCCCCAGCATTTT. Residues: CAAKDNTNQPQHF.

The gene calls are TRBV9 and TRBJ2-1; 12 nucleotides agree with TRBD2. The CDR3 contains 18 residues. The germline CDR1 and CDR2 sequences are SGDLS and YYNGEE. Trimming at V came to 4 bases and at J to 3 bases, leaving 11 bases not matched to a gene. CDR3 in amino acids: CASSPRTSGTFLYNEQFF. The CDR3 DNA reads TGTGCCAGCAGCCCGCGGACTAGCGGGACCTTCCTCTACAATGAGCAGTTCTTC.

The rearrangement joins TRBV10-3 to TRBJ2-7; 8 nucleotides match TRBD1. The ends lost 4 bases at V and 4 bases at J; junction bases unmatched: 9. Germline CDR1 and CDR2: ENHRY and SYGVKD. The CDR3 loop spans 15 amino acids. The CDR3 coding sequence is TGTGCCATCAGTGCAAATCCGGGACAGGTATACGAGCAGTACTTC. The encoded protein is CAISANPGQVYEQYF.

For the CDR3, the DNA is TGTGCCAGCAGTGAAGACATAGCCTCTGGAAACACCATATATTTT. Translated, it gives CASSEDIASGNTIYF. The genes are TRBV6-1 and TRBJ1-3; D unclear. The V and J ends lost 1 base and 0 bases respectively, with 7 bases between them. Germline CDR1 and CDR2: MNHNS and SASEGT. This CDR3 is built from 15 residues.

The chain recombines TRBV7-6 with TRBJ1-1, with D maybe TRBD1 (5 bases). The CDR3 totals 15 residues. Germline lookup yields CDR1 SGHVS and CDR2 FNYEAQ. The V end lost 3 bases, the J end lost 4 bases, and 15 bases lay between the germline ends. Here the CDR3 DNA reads TGTGCCAGCAGCTTGAGTAGTGGGGGGACCACTGAAGCTTTCTTT. Protein product: CASSLSSGGTTEAFF.

J is TRBJ2-7 and V is TRBV7-2; 13 bases align to TRBD2. This CDR3 is built from 19 residues. The germline CDR1 and CDR2 sequences are SGHTA and FQGNSA. V dropped 5 bases and J dropped 1; count of bases not matched to a gene: 14. The CDR3 protein is CASSPARLAGGRSSYEQYF. As DNA, the CDR3 is TGTGCCAGCAGCCCCGCCCGACTAGCGGGAGGTCGTTCTTCCTACGAGCAGTACTTC.

The rearrangement uses TRBV27 and TRBJ1-4; the D is unclear. Germline V CDR1 and CDR2: MNHEY, SMNVEV (reference sequence). The CDR3 contains 18 residues. Trimming left V 0 bases short and J 7 bases short, with 21 bases between. The CDR3 loop reads CASSLSGQMPGMGEKLFF. CDR3 in DNA: TGTGCCAGCAGTTTATCTGGCCAAATGCCCGGGATGGGTGAAAAACTGTTTTTT.